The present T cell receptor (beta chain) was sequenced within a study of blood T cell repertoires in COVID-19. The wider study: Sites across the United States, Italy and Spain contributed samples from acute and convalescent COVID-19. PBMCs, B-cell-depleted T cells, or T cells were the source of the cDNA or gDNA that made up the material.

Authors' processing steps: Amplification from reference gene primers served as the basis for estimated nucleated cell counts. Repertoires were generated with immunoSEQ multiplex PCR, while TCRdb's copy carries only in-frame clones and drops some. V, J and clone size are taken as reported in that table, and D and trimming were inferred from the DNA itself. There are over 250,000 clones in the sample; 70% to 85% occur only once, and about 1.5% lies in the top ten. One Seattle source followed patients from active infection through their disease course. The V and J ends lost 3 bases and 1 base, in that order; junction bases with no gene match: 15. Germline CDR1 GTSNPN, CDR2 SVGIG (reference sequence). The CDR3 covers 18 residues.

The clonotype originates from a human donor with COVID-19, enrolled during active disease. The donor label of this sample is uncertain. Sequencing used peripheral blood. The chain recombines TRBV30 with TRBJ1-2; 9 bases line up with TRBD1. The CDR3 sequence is CAWSRSPTGTGNNYGYTF. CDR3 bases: TGTGCCTGGAGCCGATCTCCAACCGGGACAGGGAATAACTATGGCTACACCTTC.